This T cell receptor beta chain comes out of a study of cytotoxic CD8 clonotypes in ibrutinib-treated CLL. In this sample, this clone turned up many times. The germline V gene has CDR1 LGHNA and CDR2 YSLEER. This CDR3 is 15 amino acids long. V was clipped by 0 bases and J by 4 bases, with 7 bases between them. Assay used: immunoSEQ multiplex PCR; TCRdb lists only in-frame clones, some missing. Here the sample spans some 80,000 clones, roughly 83% being singletons. This TCR was sampled from a human donor with chronic lymphocytic leukemia. The input for sequencing was PBMCs, taken after 12 months of ibrutinib treatment. The V call is TRBV4-3, the J call TRBJ2-6, with unresolved D. The CDR3 loop is CASSQDPRGANVLTF. The DNA for the CDR3 is TGCGCCAGCAGCCAAGATCCGCGAGGGGCCAACGTCCTGACTTTC.